These 24 T cell receptor beta chains originate from one sample sequenced in a study of T cell responses to AZD1222 COVID-19 vaccine. Assay used: immunoSEQ multiplex PCR; TCRdb lists only in-frame clones, some missing. This sample yields roughly 110,000 clones, of which approximately 86% are seen a single time; approximately 4% belongs to the top ten. The sequences come from peripheral blood, collected on day 0 of AZD1222 vaccination. These receptors were obtained from an adult in good health.

This chain joins TRBV30 and TRBJ1-5; maybe TRBD1 (6 bases). This CDR3 region has 14 residues. Trimming removed 3 bases at V and 2 bases at J, with 11 bases between. The V gene's germline CDR1 is GTSNPN and CDR2 SVGIG (reference sequence). The CDR3 nucleotides are TGTGCCTGGAGGGGGGGGGCCCGCAATCAGCCCCAGCATTTT. Translation gives CAWRGGARNQPQHF.

The chain uses TRBV7-3 and TRBJ1-2, with D uncertain. CDR3 length: 14 amino acids. CDR1 SGHTA and CDR2 FQGTGA come from the germline V gene. Trimming removed 5 bases at V and 5 bases at J, with 15 bases between. In nucleotides, the CDR3 is TGTGCCAGCAGCCCAACGCCGGGCGGGTATGGCTACACCTTC. Its translation: CASSPTPGGYGYTF. The variable domain in full, with the rest retrieved from reference TRBV7-3 and TRBJ1-2, is GAGVSQTPSNKVTEKGKYVELRCDPISGHTALYWYRQSLGQGPEFLIYFQGTGAADDSGLPNDRFFAVRPEGSVSTLKIQRTERGDSAVYLCASSPTPGGYGYTFGSGTRLTVV.

V gene TRBV30 combines with J gene TRBJ2-7; 7 bases fit TRBD2. The germline CDR1 and CDR2 sequences are GTSNPN and SVGIG (reference sequence). The V and J ends lost 1 base and 9 bases, in that order; junction bases with no gene match: 6. The CDR3 has 12 residues. The CDR3 DNA follows: TGTGCCTGGAGTGCTGGGGGGGTAGGGCAGTACTTC. It translates to CAWSAGGVGQYF.

The chain links TRBV5-4 to TRBJ2-2; 10 bases match TRBD2. V shed 5 bases and J 3 bases; nucleotides not matched to a gene: 1. CDR1 is SGHNT and CDR2 is YYREEE in the germline V gene (reference sequence). The CDR3 loop spans 14 amino acids. The CDR3 nucleotides read TGTGCCAGCAGAGGACTAGCGGACACCGGGGAGCTGTTTTTT. Its protein is CASRGLADTGELFF.

V is TRBV28 and J is TRBJ1-3; D is unclear. The CDR3 contains 18 residues. Germline V gives CDR1 MDHEN, CDR2 SYDVKM. Trimming shortened V by 5 bases and J by 0 bases, and 20 bases separated the two germline ends. The CDR3 reads CASSLLSRTDFSGNTIYF. The DNA for the CDR3 is TGTGCCAGCAGTCTCCTTTCGAGGACGGATTTCTCTGGAAACACCATATATTTT.

The rearrangement joins TRBV4-1 to TRBJ2-1; TRBD2 might be the D (5 bases). The CDR3 consists of 14 residues. Germline V gene lookup returns CDR1 MGHRA and CDR2 YSYEKL. V lost 4 bases to trimming and J lost 3 bases, with 10 bases between them. Here the CDR3 reads CASSRGSDYNEQFF. CDR3 DNA sequence: TGCGCCAGCAGCCGGGGTAGCGACTACAATGAGCAGTTCTTC.

This clone was observed once. This chain connects TRBV5-6 to TRBJ1-5; D is ambiguous. This CDR3 has 15 residues. Germline values: CDR1 SGHDT, CDR2 YYEEEE. V lost 0 bases and J lost 2, with 9 bases in between. CDR3 sequence reads: CASSLDHNGNQPQHF. Here the CDR3 DNA reads TGTGCCAGCAGCTTGGATCACAATGGCAATCAGCCCCAGCATTTT.

This chain connects TRBV3-1 (or the pseudogene TRBV3-2) to TRBJ2-3; 13 bases match TRBD2. The V segment lost 4 bases and the J segment 6 bases; nucleotides outside the gene matches: 10. The CDR3 has 17 amino acids. In germline, CDR1 is LGHDT, CDR2 YNNKEL (reference sequence). The CDR3 DNA reads TGTGCCAGCAGCCGCAGGACTAGCGGGAGAGGAGGGGATACGCAGTATTTT. Translating it yields CASSRRTSGRGGDTQYF.

The chain carries TRBV6-2 or TRBV6-3 and TRBJ2-2; no clear D gene. CDR1 and CDR2 (germline): MNHEY, SVGEGT. This CDR3 contains 15 residues. Trimming shortened V by 2 bases and J by 7 bases, and 14 bases separated the two germline ends. The CDR3 here is CASSYIREGVGELFF. As DNA, the CDR3 is TGTGCCAGCAGTTACATCAGAGAAGGAGTCGGGGAGCTGTTTTTT.

The V and J genes are TRBV3-1 (or the pseudogene TRBV3-2) and TRBJ1-5, with D hard to call. Germline V lookup: CDR1 LGHDT, CDR2 YNNKEL (reference sequence). V dropped 0 bases and J dropped 4 bases, with 10 bases sitting between them. The CDR3 has 15 residues. This CDR3 is CASSQENGRNQPQHF. Here the CDR3 DNA reads TGTGCCAGCAGCCAAGAGAACGGGCGGAATCAGCCCCAGCATTTT.

This sequence joins TRBV7-9 and TRBJ2-1; 7 bases map to TRBD1. V lost 3 bases to trimming and J lost 5 bases; unmatched junction nucleotides: 7. Germline V CDR1 and CDR2: SEHNR, FQNEAQ (reference sequence). The CDR3 covers 15 residues. Here the CDR3 DNA reads TGTGCCAGCAGCTTGAGACAGGGTGGTGACAATGAGCAGTTCTTC. Its translation: CASSLRQGGDNEQFF.

The chain joins TRBV11-1 to TRBJ1-1; D remains unclear. Germline CDR1 and CDR2: SGHAT and FQDESV (reference sequence). The CDR3 has 12 amino acids. V lost 5 bases, J lost 3 bases, and 7 bases lay in between. The CDR3 coding sequence is TGTGCCAGCAGCACCTTACACACTGAAGCTTTCTTT. This sequence encodes CASSTLHTEAFF.

The genes are TRBV7-3 and TRBJ1-2; D gene unclear. V dropped 3 bases and J dropped 6 bases, with 11 bases sitting between them. This CDR3 region has 13 residues. The germline V gene encodes CDR1 SGHTA and CDR2 FQGTGA. In DNA, the CDR3 is TGTGCCAGCAGCTTCGGAGGGATGCATGGCTACACCTTC. The encoded protein is CASSFGGMHGYTF. Full variable domain (missing parts from reference TRBV7-3 and TRBJ1-2): GAGVSQTPSNKVTEKGKYVELRCDPISGHTALYWYRQSLGQGPEFLIYFQGTGAADDSGLPNDRFFAVRPEGSVSTLKIQRTERGDSAVYLCASSFGGMHGYTFGSGTRLTVV.

The genes are TRBV7-9 and TRBJ2-7, with 10 bases that match TRBD2. CDR1 SEHNR and CDR2 FQNEAQ come from the germline V gene (reference sequence). This CDR3 has 15 amino acids. Unmatched junction bases numbered 2, after V lost 1 base and J lost 2 bases. In DNA, the CDR3 is TGTGCCAGCAGCTTAGAAAGCGGGAGGGCCTACGAGCAGTACTTC. It translates to CASSLESGRAYEQYF.

This clone was found once. The chain recombines TRBV5-1 with TRBJ2-7; perhaps TRBD1 as D (6 bases). Trimming took 0 bases from V and 6 from J, leaving 16 bases between them. CDR3 length: 15 amino acids. Germline V gene lookup returns CDR1 SGHRS and CDR2 YFSETQ. In DNA, the CDR3 is TGCGCCAGCAGCTTGGGGAGTCCAGGGGCCGCCGAGCAGTACTTC. It yields the protein CASSLGSPGAAEQYF.

In this sample, this clone turned up once. In DNA form, the CDR3 reads TGTGCCAGCAGCTTAGGAGGAACCAATCAGCCCCAGCATTTT. Translation gives CASSLGGTNQPQHF. V and J are TRBV7-6 and TRBJ1-5; no clear D gene. The CDR3 is 14 residues long. The germline gives CDR1 SGHVS, CDR2 FNYEAQ. V lost 1 base, J lost 3 bases, and 7 bases lay in between.

The chain employs TRBV19 and TRBJ1-2; 8 nucleotides line up with TRBD1. Germline V gene data show CDR1 as LNHDA and CDR2 as SQIVND (reference sequence). This CDR3 comprises 15 residues. V lost 6 bases to trimming and J lost 2 bases; unmatched junction nucleotides: 8. The CDR3 nucleotides are TGTGCCAGTAGAGCACAGGGGGTAAGAAACTATGGCTACACCTTC. Translated: CASRAQGVRNYGYTF.

The chain joins TRBV5-1 to TRBJ1-4, with D maybe TRBD1 (5 bases). The CDR3 has 13 amino acids. V lost 4 bases, J lost 7 bases, and 11 bases lay in between. The germline gives CDR1 SGHRS, CDR2 YFSETQ. The CDR3 is CASSPGGGEKLFF. Here the CDR3 DNA reads TGCGCCAGCAGCCCTGGGGGAGGTGAAAAACTGTTTTTT. Full variable domain (remainder filled in from reference TRBV5-1 and TRBJ1-4): KAGVTQTPRYLIKTRGQQVTLSCSPISGHRSVSWYQQTPGQGLQFLFEYFSETQRNKGNFPGRFSGRQFSNSRSEMNVSTLELGDSALYLCASSPGGGEKLFFGSGTQLSVL.

Only a few counts were recorded for this clone. The genes are TRBV29-1 and TRBJ2-7, with 9 bases that match TRBD2. Germline V lookup: CDR1 SQVTM, CDR2 ANQGSEA. J lost 0 bases, V lost 6 bases, and 6 bases had no gene match. This CDR3 spans 14 amino acids. The CDR3 bases are TGCAGCGTCATTCATAGCGGGAGCTCCTACGAGCAGTACTTC. It translates to CSVIHSGSSYEQYF.

The genes are TRBV4-3 and TRBJ2-7; 11 nucleotides align to TRBD2. Germline V gives CDR1 LGHNA, CDR2 YSLEER. There are 16 residues in the CDR3. J gave up 2 bases and V 0 bases, and 3 bases lay outside the gene matches. The CDR3 DNA is TGCGCCAGCAGCCAAGAGGGGACTAGCGGAACCTACGAGCAGTACTTC. Its protein product is CASSQEGTSGTYEQYF.

This clone was counted a single time. This chain links TRBV6-5 with TRBJ1-2; D is possibly TRBD1 (5 bases). This CDR3 has 13 amino acids. Germline assignment: CDR1 MNHEY and CDR2 SVGAGI. Trimming took off 8 bases at V and 3 bases at J, with 13 bases between the two ends. The CDR3 DNA reads TGTGCCAGCTCAACCGGGACGTACTATGGCTACACCTTC. Protein product: CASSTGTYYGYTF.

This CDR3 is CASSPGPTRSTGELFF. In DNA form, the CDR3 reads TGCGCCAGCAGCCCCGGGCCAACGAGATCCACCGGGGAGCTGTTTTTT. The chain carries TRBV4-3 and TRBJ2-2; no reliable D call. This CDR3 has 16 amino acids. V was pared by 4 bases and J by 4 bases, with 16 bases between. Germline CDR1 reads LGHNA; CDR2 reads YSLEER.

This chain joins TRBV4-1 and TRBJ2-1; the match to TRBD2 covers 7 bases. Germline V CDR1 and CDR2: MGHRA, YSYEKL. This CDR3 spans 16 amino acids. Germline trimming cut 1 base from V and 8 bases from J; bases unmatched to any gene: 11. The CDR3 here is CASSQGGLAVTDEQFF. CDR3 nucleotide sequence: TGCGCCAGCAGCCAAGGAGGGCTAGCGGTAACGGATGAGCAGTTCTTC.

This clone has just one count. The rearrangement uses TRBV5-1 and TRBJ1-1; maybe TRBD1 (5 bases). This CDR3 region has 14 residues. V lost 0 bases to trimming and J lost 3 bases, with 9 bases between them. Per the germline V gene, CDR1 is SGHRS and CDR2 is YFSETQ. CDR3 in amino acids: CASSLEGRHTEAFF. The CDR3 DNA reads as TGCGCCAGCAGCTTGGAGGGACGACACACTGAAGCTTTCTTT.